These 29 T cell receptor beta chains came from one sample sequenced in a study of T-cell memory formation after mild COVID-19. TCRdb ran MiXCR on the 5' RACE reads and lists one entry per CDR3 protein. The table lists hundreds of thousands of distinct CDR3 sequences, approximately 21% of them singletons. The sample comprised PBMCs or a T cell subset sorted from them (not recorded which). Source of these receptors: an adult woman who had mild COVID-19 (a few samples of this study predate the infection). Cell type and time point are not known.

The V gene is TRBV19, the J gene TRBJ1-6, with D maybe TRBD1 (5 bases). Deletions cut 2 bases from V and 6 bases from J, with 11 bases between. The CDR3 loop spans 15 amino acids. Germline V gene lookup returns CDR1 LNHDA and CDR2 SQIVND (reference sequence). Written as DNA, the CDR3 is TGTGCCAGTAGTATACAGGGATCCGGTAATTCACCCCTCCACTTT. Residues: CASSIQGSGNSPLHF.

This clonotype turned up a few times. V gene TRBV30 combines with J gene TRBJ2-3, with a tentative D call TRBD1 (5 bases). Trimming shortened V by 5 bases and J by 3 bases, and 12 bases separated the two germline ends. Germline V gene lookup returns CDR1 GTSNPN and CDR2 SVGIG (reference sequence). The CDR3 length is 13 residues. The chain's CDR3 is CAWWGRATDTQYF. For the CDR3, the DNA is TGTGCCTGGTGGGGCAGGGCGACAGATACGCAGTATTTT.

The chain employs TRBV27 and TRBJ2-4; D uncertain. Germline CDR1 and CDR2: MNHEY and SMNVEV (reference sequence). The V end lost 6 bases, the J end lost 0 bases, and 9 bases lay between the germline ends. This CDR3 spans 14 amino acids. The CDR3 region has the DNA TGTGCCAGCAGCGAAGGGTTAGCCAAAAACATTCAGTACTTC. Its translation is CASSEGLAKNIQYF.

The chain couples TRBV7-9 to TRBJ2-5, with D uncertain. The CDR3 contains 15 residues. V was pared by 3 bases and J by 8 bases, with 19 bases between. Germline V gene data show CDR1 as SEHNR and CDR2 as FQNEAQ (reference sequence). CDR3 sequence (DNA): TGTGCCAGCAGCTTCGCACGGTTATATGAGGATACCCAGTACTTC. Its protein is CASSFARLYEDTQYF.

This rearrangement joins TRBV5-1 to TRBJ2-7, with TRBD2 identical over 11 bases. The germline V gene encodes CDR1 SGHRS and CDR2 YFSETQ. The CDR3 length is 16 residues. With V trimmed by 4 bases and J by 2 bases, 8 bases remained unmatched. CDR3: CASSLLAGGGTYEQYF. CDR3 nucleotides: TGCGCCAGCAGCCTCTTAGCGGGAGGGGGAACCTACGAGCAGTACTTC.

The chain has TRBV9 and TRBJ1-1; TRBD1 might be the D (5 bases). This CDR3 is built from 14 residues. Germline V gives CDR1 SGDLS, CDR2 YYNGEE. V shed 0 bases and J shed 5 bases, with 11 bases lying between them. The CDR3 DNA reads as TGTGCCAGCAGCGTAGACACAGGACAAACTGAAGCTTTCTTT. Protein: CASSVDTGQTEAFF.

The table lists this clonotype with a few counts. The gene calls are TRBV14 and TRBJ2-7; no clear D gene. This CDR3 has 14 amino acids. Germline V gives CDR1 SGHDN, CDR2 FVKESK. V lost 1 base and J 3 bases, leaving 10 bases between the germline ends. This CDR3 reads CASSQGQEGYEQYF. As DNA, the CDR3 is TGTGCCAGCAGCCAAGGGCAGGAAGGCTACGAGCAGTACTTC.

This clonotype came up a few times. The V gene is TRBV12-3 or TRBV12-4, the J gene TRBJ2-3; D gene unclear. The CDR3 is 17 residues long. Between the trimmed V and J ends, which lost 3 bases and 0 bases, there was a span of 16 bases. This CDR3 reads CASSFPISRASTDTQYF. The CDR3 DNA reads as TGTGCCAGCAGTTTTCCCATATCTCGTGCTAGCACAGATACGCAGTATTTT.

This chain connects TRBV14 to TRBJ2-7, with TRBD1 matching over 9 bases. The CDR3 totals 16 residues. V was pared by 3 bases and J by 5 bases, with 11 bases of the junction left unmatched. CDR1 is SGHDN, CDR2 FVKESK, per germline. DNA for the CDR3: TGTGCCAGCAGCCAGCCATACCGGGACAGGGTCAACGAGCAGTACTTC. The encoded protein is CASSQPYRDRVNEQYF.

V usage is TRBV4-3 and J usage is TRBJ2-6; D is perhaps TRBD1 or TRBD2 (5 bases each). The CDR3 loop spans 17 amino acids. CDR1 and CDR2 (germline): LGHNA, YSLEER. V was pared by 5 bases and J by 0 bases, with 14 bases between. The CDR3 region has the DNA TGCGCCAGCAGCGTCCCGGGGCAAAGCTCTGGGGCCAACGTCCTGACTTTC. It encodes CASSVPGQSSGANVLTF.

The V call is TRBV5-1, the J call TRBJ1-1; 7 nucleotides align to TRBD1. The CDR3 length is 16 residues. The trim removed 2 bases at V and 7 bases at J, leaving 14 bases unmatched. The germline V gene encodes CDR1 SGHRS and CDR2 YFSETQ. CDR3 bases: TGCGCCAGCAGCTTCGGTGAATATAACCGGGACAGTGAAGCTTTCTTT. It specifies CASSFGEYNRDSEAFF.

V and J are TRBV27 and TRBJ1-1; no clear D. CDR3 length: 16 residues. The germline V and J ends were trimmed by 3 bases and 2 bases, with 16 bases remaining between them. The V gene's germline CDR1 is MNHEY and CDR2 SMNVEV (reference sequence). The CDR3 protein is CASSLRTHGSNTEAFF. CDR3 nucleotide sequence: TGTGCCAGCAGTTTGCGAACCCACGGGAGTAACACTGAAGCTTTCTTT.

This CDR3 is CASFLSDTQYF. The CDR3 DNA is TGTGCCAGTTTCCTCTCCGATACGCAGTATTTT. The chain carries TRBV14 and TRBJ2-3, with D unresolved. Germline lookup yields CDR1 SGHDN and CDR2 FVKESK. V was clipped by 9 bases and J by 6 bases, with 10 bases between them. This CDR3 contains 11 residues.

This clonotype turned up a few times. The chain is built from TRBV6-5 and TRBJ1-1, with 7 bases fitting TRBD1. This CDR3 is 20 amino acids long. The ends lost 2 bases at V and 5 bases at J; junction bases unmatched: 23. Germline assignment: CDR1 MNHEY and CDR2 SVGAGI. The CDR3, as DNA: TGTGCCAGCAGTTACAGGCTTACTCGAGCGTTCCAGGGGGGAGGGACTGAAGCTTTCTTT. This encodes CASSYRLTRAFQGGGTEAFF.

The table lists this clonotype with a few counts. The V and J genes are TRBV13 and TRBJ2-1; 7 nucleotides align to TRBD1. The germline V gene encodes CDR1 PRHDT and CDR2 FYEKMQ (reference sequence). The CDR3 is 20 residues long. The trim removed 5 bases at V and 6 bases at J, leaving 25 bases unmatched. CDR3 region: CASSPSAGTETTPPSNEQFF. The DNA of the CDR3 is TGTGCCAGCAGCCCCAGCGCCGGGACAGAGACAACCCCTCCTAGCAATGAGCAGTTCTTC.

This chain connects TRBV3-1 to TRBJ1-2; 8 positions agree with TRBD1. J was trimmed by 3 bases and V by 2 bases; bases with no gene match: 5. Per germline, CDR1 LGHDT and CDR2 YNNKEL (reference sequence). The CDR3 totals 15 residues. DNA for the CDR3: TGTGCCAGCAGCCAACCCCAGGGGGCGGACTATGGCTACACCTTC. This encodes CASSQPQGADYGYTF.

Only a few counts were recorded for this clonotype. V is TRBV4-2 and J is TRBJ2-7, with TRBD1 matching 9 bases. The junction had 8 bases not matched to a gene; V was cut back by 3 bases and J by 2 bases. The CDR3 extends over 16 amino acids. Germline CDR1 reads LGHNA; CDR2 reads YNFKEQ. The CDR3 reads CASSQPPGQGTYEQYF. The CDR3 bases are TGTGCCAGCAGCCAGCCCCCCGGACAGGGGACCTACGAGCAGTACTTC.

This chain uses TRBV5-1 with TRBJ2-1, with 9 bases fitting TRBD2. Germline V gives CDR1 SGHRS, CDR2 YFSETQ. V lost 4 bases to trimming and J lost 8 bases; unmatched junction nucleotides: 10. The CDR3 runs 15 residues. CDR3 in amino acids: CASSTGGRGGDEQFF. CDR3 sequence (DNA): TGCGCCAGCAGCACCGGAGGGCGGGGGGGTGATGAGCAGTTCTTC.

CDR3 sequence (DNA): TGCAGCGTTGAAGGGGGACAGGGAGGGGGTCTTCTCGGGCAGTTCTTC. This translates into CSVEGGQGGGLLGQFF. The rearrangement links TRBV29-1 to TRBJ2-1, with 9 bases that match TRBD1. Trimming took 1 base from V and 12 from J; bases not matched to a gene: 16. Germline CDR1 is SQVTM and CDR2 is ANQGSEA. CDR3 length: 16 residues.

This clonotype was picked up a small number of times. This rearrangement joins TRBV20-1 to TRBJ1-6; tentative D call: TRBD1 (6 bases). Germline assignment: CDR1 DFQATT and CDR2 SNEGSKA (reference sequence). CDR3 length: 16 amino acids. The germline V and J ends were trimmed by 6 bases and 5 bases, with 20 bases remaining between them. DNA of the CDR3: TGCAGTGCCGAACTAACAGGGTCTGTTAATAATTCACCCCTCCACTTT. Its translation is CSAELTGSVNNSPLHF.

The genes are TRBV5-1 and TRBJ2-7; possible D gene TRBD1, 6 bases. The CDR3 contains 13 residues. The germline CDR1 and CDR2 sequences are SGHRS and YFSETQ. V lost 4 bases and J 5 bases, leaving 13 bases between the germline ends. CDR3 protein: CASSVGQSHEQYF. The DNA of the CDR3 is TGCGCCAGCAGCGTTGGACAGAGCCACGAGCAGTACTTC. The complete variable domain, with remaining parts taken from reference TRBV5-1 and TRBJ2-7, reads KAGVTQTPRYLIKTRGQQVTLSCSPISGHRSVSWYQQTPGQGLQFLFEYFSETQRNKGNFPGRFSGRQFSNSRSEMNVSTLELGDSALYLCASSVGQSHEQYFGPGTRLTVT.

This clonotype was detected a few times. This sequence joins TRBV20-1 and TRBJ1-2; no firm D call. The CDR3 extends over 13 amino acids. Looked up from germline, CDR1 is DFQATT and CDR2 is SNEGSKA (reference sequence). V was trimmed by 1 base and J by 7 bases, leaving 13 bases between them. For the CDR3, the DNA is TGCAGTGCTAGAGTCCGGGCCTCCGGTGGCTACACCTTC. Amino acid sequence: CSARVRASGGYTF.

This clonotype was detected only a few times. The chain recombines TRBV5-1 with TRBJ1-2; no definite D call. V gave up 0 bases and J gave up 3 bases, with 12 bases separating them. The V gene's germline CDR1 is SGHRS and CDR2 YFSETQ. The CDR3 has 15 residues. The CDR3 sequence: CASSLDSSGDYGYTF. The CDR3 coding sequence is TGCGCCAGCAGCTTGGACAGCTCAGGCGACTATGGCTACACCTTC.

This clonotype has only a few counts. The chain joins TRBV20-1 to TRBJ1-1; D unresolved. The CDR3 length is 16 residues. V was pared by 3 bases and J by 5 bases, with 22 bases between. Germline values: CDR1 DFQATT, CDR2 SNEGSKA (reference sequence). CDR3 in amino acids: CSASLIPGATGTEAFF. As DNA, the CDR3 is TGCAGTGCTAGCTTGATTCCGGGAGCAACGGGGACTGAAGCTTTCTTT.

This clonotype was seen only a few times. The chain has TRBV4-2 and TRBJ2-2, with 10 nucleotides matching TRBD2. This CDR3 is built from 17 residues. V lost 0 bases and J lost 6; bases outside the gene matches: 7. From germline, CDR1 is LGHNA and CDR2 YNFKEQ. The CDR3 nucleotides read TGTGCCAGCAGCCAAGATGCTAGCGGGAGATCGGCCGGGGAGCTGTTTTTT. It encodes CASSQDASGRSAGELFF.

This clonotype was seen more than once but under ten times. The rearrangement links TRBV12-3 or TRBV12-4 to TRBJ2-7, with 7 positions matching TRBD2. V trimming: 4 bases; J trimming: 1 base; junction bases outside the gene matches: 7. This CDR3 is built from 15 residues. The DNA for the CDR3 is TGTGCCAGCAGTTCAATAGCGGGTTCTTCCTACGAGCAGTACTTC. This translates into CASSSIAGSSYEQYF.

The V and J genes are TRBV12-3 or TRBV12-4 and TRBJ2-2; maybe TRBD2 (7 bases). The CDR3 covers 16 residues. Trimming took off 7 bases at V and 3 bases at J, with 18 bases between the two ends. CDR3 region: CASKTWGGLDTGELFF. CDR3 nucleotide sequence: TGTGCCAGCAAGACCTGGGGGGGCCTTGACACCGGGGAGCTGTTTTTT.

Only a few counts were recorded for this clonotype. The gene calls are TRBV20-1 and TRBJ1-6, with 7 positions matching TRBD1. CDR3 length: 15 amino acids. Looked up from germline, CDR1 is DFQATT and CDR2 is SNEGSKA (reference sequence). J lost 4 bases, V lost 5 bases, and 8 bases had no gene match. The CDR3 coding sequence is TGCAGTGCTGCCTACAGGGGATCTTATAATTCACCCCTCCACTTT. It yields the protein CSAAYRGSYNSPLHF.

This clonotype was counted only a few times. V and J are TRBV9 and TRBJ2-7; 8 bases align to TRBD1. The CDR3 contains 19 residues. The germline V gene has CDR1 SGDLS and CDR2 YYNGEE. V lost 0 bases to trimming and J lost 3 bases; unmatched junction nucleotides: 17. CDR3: CASSVATGGSGANGYEQYF. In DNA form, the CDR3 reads TGTGCCAGCAGCGTAGCTACAGGGGGGTCCGGGGCCAACGGCTACGAGCAGTACTTC.